The rows below give T cell receptor beta chains drawn from one sample of a study of blood T cell repertoires in COVID-19. TCRdb keeps only in-frame clones here, not all; method: immunoSEQ multiplex PCR. The data show a few hundred thousand clones, 84% seen once. The sample was PBMCs or T cells enriched from blood (not recorded which). The origin of the receptors is a woman between 40 and 55 years old who had recovered from COVID-19. Each CDR3 is given with its conserved first and last residue.

V: TRBV19; J: TRBJ1-6; CDR3: CASREGQGNSPLHF
V: TRBV15; J: TRBJ1-1; CDR3: CATSRKYTGVRNTEAFF
V: TRBV6-5; J: TRBJ2-1; CDR3: CASSLGGRTNEQFF
V: TRBV12-3/TRBV12-4; J: TRBJ2-1; CDR3: CASKWGVGGEQFF
V: TRBV30; J: TRBJ2-1; CDR3: CAWSVAPGLAGPTYSYNEQFF
V: TRBV7-8; J: TRBJ1-2; CDR3: CASRPGQGWNGYTF
V: TRBV4-3; J: TRBJ2-1; CDR3: CASSQSNILDRPLYNEQFF
V: TRBV18; J: TRBJ1-3; CDR3: CASSTGGTGNTIYF
V: TRBV3-1/TRBV3-2; J: TRBJ2-7; CDR3: CASSQGGGTPIEQYF
V: TRBV6-6; J: TRBJ2-6; CDR3: CASSRPQGGGANVLTF
V: TRBV3-1/TRBV3-2; J: TRBJ2-7; CDR3: CASSPGTGFEQYF
V: TRBV5-1; J: TRBJ2-1; CDR3: CASSLGAGGSYNEQFF
V: TRBV10-1; J: TRBJ2-4; CDR3: CASSESPDKNIQYF
V: TRBV5-1; J: TRBJ2-7; CDR3: CASSLAISGFYEQYF
V: TRBV7-2; J: TRBJ2-4; CDR3: CASSPGHSSNIQYF
V: TRBV18; J: TRBJ1-4; CDR3: CASRAGLNEKLFF
V: TRBV7-8; J: TRBJ1-1; CDR3: CASSVRRQGAGEAFF
V: TRBV28; J: TRBJ2-2; CDR3: CASQERQGNTGELFF
V: TRBV10-3; J: TRBJ1-5; CDR3: CAISLQGDQPQHF
V: TRBV11-2; J: TRBJ1-2; CDR3: CASSLIGDGGGYTF
V: TRBV11-2; J: TRBJ2-1; CDR3: CASSFGGSSRTYNEQFF
V: TRBV19; J: TRBJ2-2; CDR3: CATFDRETGELFF
V: TRBV5-1; J: TRBJ2-3; CDR3: CASSGDGRGTDTQYF
V: TRBV9; J: TRBJ2-7; CDR3: CASSVAWGLTYEQYF
V: TRBV19; J: TRBJ2-1; CDR3: CASSPVAGPYNEQFF
V: TRBV5-1; J: TRBJ2-7; CDR3: CASRSGNSYEQYF
V: TRBV9; J: TRBJ2-3; CDR3: CASSVGTSGRLGTDTQYF
V: TRBV12-3/TRBV12-4; J: TRBJ2-1; CDR3: CASSLQGPREFF
V: TRBV12-5; J: TRBJ2-3; CDR3: CASGLGETDTQYF
V: TRBV28; J: TRBJ2-5; CDR3: CASSLTLVPGGETQYF
V: TRBV7-9; J: TRBJ1-6; CDR3: CASSLNTGPLHF
V: TRBV6-5; J: TRBJ2-1; CDR3: CASSPRMEFGFF
V: TRBV9; J: TRBJ1-5; CDR3: CASSVAPGFPPQHF
V: TRBV28; J: TRBJ1-1; CDR3: CASSLGTGEAEAFF
V: TRBV7-8; J: TRBJ1-6; CDR3: CASSLFTGEDSPLHF
V: TRBV19; J: TRBJ1-2; CDR3: CATRGGGGGYTF
V: TRBV4-3; J: TRBJ1-6; CDR3: CASSQEIASPLHF
V: TRBV18; J: TRBJ1-3; CDR3: CASSPGTERNTIYF
V: TRBV11-2; J: TRBJ1-6; CDR3: CASSFRDRVNSPLHF
V: TRBV28; J: TRBJ2-3; CDR3: CASKKPGLAGDTQYF
V: TRBV7-9; J: TRBJ2-5; CDR3: CASSERVAEETQYF
V: TRBV27; J: TRBJ1-1; CDR3: CASREQNTEAFF
V: TRBV19; J: TRBJ1-2; CDR3: CASSTGQTVNYGYTF
V: TRBV30; J: TRBJ1-6; CDR3: CAWSVPQYYNSPLHF
V: TRBV14; J: TRBJ2-3; CDR3: CASSQERGYTQYF
V: TRBV6-5; J: TRBJ1-4; CDR3: CASSLDRSPNEKLFF
V: TRBV19; J: TRBJ2-3; CDR3: CASSPSGAPDTQYF
V: TRBV11-3; J: TRBJ1-2; CDR3: CASSLGRSYGYTF
V: TRBV6-5; J: TRBJ2-2; CDR3: CASKGQGAGGELFF
V: TRBV18; J: TRBJ1-2; CDR3: CASSPERASNYGYTF
V: TRBV2; J: TRBJ2-1; CDR3: CASRAGTSSSSWSYNEQFF
V: TRBV10-3; J: TRBJ1-3; CDR3: CAISDRAYGNTIYF
V: TRBV5-8; J: TRBJ2-5; CDR3: CASSSAGTLQETQYF